This T cell receptor beta chain is from a study of T-cell memory formation after mild COVID-19. TCRdb re-derived calls from the 5' RACE reads in MiXCR, one entry per CDR3 protein. The top ten hold about 12% of the sample, which has about half a million distinct CDR3 sequences, about 20% seen once. The germline CDR1 and CDR2 sequences are LGHNA and YSLEER. Trimming removed 0 bases at V and 3 bases at J, with 11 bases between. The CDR3 is 15 amino acids. The TCR comes from an adult woman who had mild COVID-19 (a few samples of this study predate the infection). Cell type and time point are not known. The sample taken for sequencing was PBMCs or a T cell subset sorted from them (not recorded which). The V call is TRBV4-3, the J call TRBJ2-5; D is undetermined. The CDR3 is CASSQDLMAEETQYF. The CDR3 coding sequence is TGCGCCAGCAGCCAAGATCTAATGGCAGAAGAGACCCAGTACTTC.